The rows below give T cell receptor beta chains drawn from one sample of a study of control samples from healthy donors and cancer patients. Repertoires were generated with immunoSEQ multiplex PCR, while TCRdb's copy carries only in-frame clones and drops some. The table records roughly 150,000 clones, 70% to 90% of them present only once. Material: blood. Every receptor here comes from a man between 18 and 29 years old in good health. CDR3s include the opening cysteine and the closing phenylalanine or tryptophan. Each record gives: D gene, J gene, clone size, V gene, CDR3 protein, CDR3 DNA. The D gene is left open where the match is weak. The listing skips clone size in some rows; elsewhere it reads once, few, many or a size class.

-,TRBJ1-4,-,TRBV30,CAWSVGGATNEKLFF,TGTGCCTGGAGTGTTGGCGGGGCAACTAATGAAAAACTGTTTTTT
TRBD1,TRBJ2-7,once,TRBV5-5,CASSGGQGAHEQYF,TGTGCCAGCAGCGGGGGACAGGGGGCGCACGAGCAGTACTTC
TRBD2,TRBJ2-1,-,TRBV4-1,CASSQKPGGVYNEQFF,TGCGCCAGCAGCCAAAAACCCGGGGGGGTGTACAATGAGCAGTTCTTC
-,TRBJ2-3,once,TRBV18,CASSPRVVSKDTQYF,TGTGCCAGCTCACCACGGGTTGTCAGTAAGGATACGCAGTATTTT
TRBD1,TRBJ1-3,-,TRBV7-2,CASRYRGPPDLNTIYF,TGTGCCAGCAGGTACAGGGGACCCCCTGACCTAAACACCATATATTTT
-,TRBJ2-6,-,TRBV30,CAWSAGSGANVLTF,TGTGCCTGGAGTGCAGGTTCTGGGGCCAACGTCCTGACTTTC
-,TRBJ2-7,-,TRBV6-5,CASSRDISYEQYF,TGTGCCAGCAGCCGGGACATCTCCTACGAGCAGTACTTC
-,TRBJ2-3,-,TRBV7-8,CASSPLAGFTDTQYF,TGTGCCAGCAGCCCCCTGGCTGGATTCACAGATACGCAGTATTTT
-,TRBJ2-1,few,TRBV19,CASSTGTSIYNEQFF,TGTGCCAGTAGTACAGGGACCAGTATCTACAATGAGCAGTTCTTC
TRBD1,TRBJ2-7,-,TRBV6-5,CASRGTAPSSYEQYF,TGTGCCAGCAGGGGGACAGCCCCGAGCTCCTACGAGCAGTACTTC
-,TRBJ1-4,-,TRBV5-1,CASRNGQFATNEKLFF,TGCGCCAGCAGAAACGGACAATTTGCAACTAATGAAAAACTGTTTTTT
-,TRBJ1-2,once,TRBV9,CASSVAVGGYYGYTF,TGTGCCAGCAGCGTAGCTGTAGGGGGGTACTATGGCTACACCTTC
-,TRBJ1-4,-,TRBV7-8,CASSRGRGALTNEKLFF,TGTGCCAGCAGCCGAGGGAGGGGCGCCTTAACTAATGAAAAACTGTTTTTT
-,TRBJ2-1,once,TRBV29-1,CSVDGWQGYNEQFF,TGCAGCGTTGATGGTTGGCAGGGCTACAATGAGCAGTTCTTC
-,TRBJ2-5,-,TRBV3-1/TRBV3-2,CASSQRRVKTQYF,TGTGCCAGCAGCCAACGTAGGGTAAAGACCCAGTACTTC
-,TRBJ2-1,-,TRBV30,CAWQGINREQFF,TGTGCCTGGCAGGGGATAAATCGCGAGCAGTTCTTC
-,TRBJ1-1,-,TRBV28,CASRLPGPTEAFF,TGTGCCAGCAGACTCCCAGGGCCCACTGAAGCTTTCTTT
-,TRBJ2-1,-,TRBV11-2,CASSTIGGSYNEQFF,TGTGCCAGCAGCACAATAGGGGGGTCCTACAATGAGCAGTTCTTC
-,TRBJ2-1,-,TRBV28,CASSLGGLPQFF,TGTGCCAGCAGTTTAGGGGGGCTACCCCAGTTCTTC
-,TRBJ1-1,-,TRBV30,CACYRDVTQGAFF,TGTGCCTGCTACAGGGATGTTACACAGGGAGCTTTCTTT
-,TRBJ1-2,-,TRBV29-1,CSVEVGDYGYTF,TGCAGCGTTGAGGTAGGGGACTATGGCTACACCTTC
TRBD1,TRBJ1-3,-,TRBV19,CASGQVDSGNTIYF,TGTGCCAGCGGACAGGTAGACTCTGGAAACACCATATATTTT
-,TRBJ2-7,-,TRBV28,CASSFVARELGEQYF,TGTGCCAGCAGTTTCGTTGCCAGGGAATTAGGCGAGCAGTACTTC
TRBD1,TRBJ1-4,-,TRBV4-2,CASSPGTGGEKLFF,TGTGCCAGCAGTCCCGGGACAGGGGGGGAAAAACTGTTTTTT
-,TRBJ1-1,-,TRBV28,CASSFDRSTEAFF,TGTGCCAGCAGTTTCGACAGGAGCACTGAAGCTTTCTTT
TRBD1,TRBJ2-1,-,TRBV4-2,CASSQDHGQGADEQFF,TGTGCCAGCAGCCAAGATCATGGACAGGGGGCCGATGAGCAGTTCTTC
-,TRBJ2-2,-,TRBV24-1,CATSPPGADTGELFF,TGTGCCACCAGTCCCCCCGGGGCGGACACCGGGGAGCTGTTTTTT
-,TRBJ2-7,-,TRBV5-1,CASSPSFGSEQYF,TGCGCCAGCAGCCCTTCGTTCGGGAGCGAGCAGTACTTC
-,TRBJ2-5,-,TRBV7-9,CASSLAQETQYF,TGTGCCAGCAGCTTAGCACAAGAGACCCAGTACTTC
-,TRBJ2-5,-,TRBV2,CASSDGPQETQYF,TGTGCCAGCAGTGACGGGCCTCAAGAGACCCAGTACTTC
TRBD1,TRBJ2-7,-,TRBV30,CAWGSGGAQYF,TGTGCCTGGGGCTCAGGGGGTGCGCAGTACTTC
TRBD1,TRBJ2-7,-,TRBV10-3,CAISGQGTEAYEQYF,TGTGCCATCAGTGGGCAGGGGACAGAAGCCTACGAGCAGTACTTC
TRBD1,TRBJ2-5,-,TRBV29-1,CSAAQGARGETQYF,TGCAGCGCCGCGCAGGGGGCGCGTGGAGAGACCCAGTACTTC
-,TRBJ1-4,-,TRBV5-6,CASSALPGKLFF,TGTGCCAGCAGCGCCTTACCGGGAAAACTGTTTTTT
-,TRBJ2-7,-,TRBV5-5,CASSLDRGKGQYF,TGTGCCAGCAGCTTGGATCGGGGTAAGGGGCAGTACTTC
-,TRBJ1-5,-,TRBV7-9,CASSLAWGAQSNQPQHF,TGTGCCAGCAGCTTAGCATGGGGGGCGCAAAGCAATCAGCCCCAGCATTTT
TRBD2,TRBJ2-2,-,TRBV4-1,CASSQLSGGDTGELFF,TGCGCCAGCAGCCAATTATCCGGGGGGGACACCGGGGAGCTGTTTTTT
-,TRBJ2-7,-,TRBV20-1,CSARAGYEQYF,TGCAGTGCTAGAGCTGGATACGAGCAGTACTTC
TRBD2,TRBJ2-2,-,TRBV4-2,CASSHAGTSNTGELFF,TGTGCCAGCAGCCACGCCGGGACTAGCAACACCGGGGAGCTGTTTTTT
TRBD2,TRBJ2-5,-,TRBV2,CASGLAAHSRETQYF,TGTGCCAGCGGACTAGCGGCTCATTCTAGGGAGACCCAGTACTTC
TRBD1,TRBJ2-1,-,TRBV7-8,CASSLFDRVEYNEQFF,TGTGCCAGCAGCCTCTTTGACAGGGTGGAATACAATGAGCAGTTCTTC
-,TRBJ1-2,-,TRBV6-4,CASSRGPGYGYTF,TGTGCCAGCAGCAGGGGCCCAGGGTATGGCTACACCTTC
TRBD1,TRBJ1-1,few,TRBV5-4,CASSPTGGDSEAFF,TGTGCCAGCAGCCCGACAGGGGGGGATTCGGAAGCTTTCTTT
TRBD1,TRBJ1-4,-,TRBV7-3,CASSLTTGGRANEKLFF,TGTGCCAGCAGCTTAACGACAGGGGGCAGGGCTAATGAAAAACTGTTTTTT
-,TRBJ1-6,-,TRBV18,CASSPSSGYESPLHF,TGTGCCAGCTCACCATCATCCGGGTATGAGTCACCCCTCCACTTT
TRBD2,TRBJ2-1,-,TRBV30,CAWSGLAGGSEQFF,TGTGCCTGGAGTGGACTAGCGGGGGGGAGTGAGCAGTTCTTC
-,TRBJ2-7,-,TRBV11-2,CASSLVGNSYEQYF,TGTGCCAGCAGCTTAGTGGGGAACTCCTACGAGCAGTACTTC
-,TRBJ2-1,-,TRBV4-1,CASSQEGSGYNEQFF,TGCGCCAGCAGCCAAGAGGGTAGCGGCTACAATGAGCAGTTCTTC
TRBD2,TRBJ2-2,-,TRBV4-3,CASSQDRGGGTRTGELFF,TGCGCCAGCAGCCAAGATAGGGGCGGGGGGACCCGAACCGGGGAGCTGTTTTTT
TRBD2,TRBJ2-7,-,TRBV4-2,CASSQDAARLRGYEQYF,TGTGCCAGCAGCCAAGACGCTGCTAGGTTGCGGGGGTACGAGCAGTACTTC
TRBD2,TRBJ2-3,-,TRBV5-5,CASSSLTSGGGTDTQYF,TGTGCCAGCAGCTCTCTTACTAGCGGGGGGGGCACAGATACGCAGTATTTT
-,TRBJ1-1,-,TRBV20-1,CSASGLKQWVGNTEAFF,TGCAGTGCTAGTGGACTGAAGCAATGGGTCGGGAACACTGAAGCTTTCTTT
-,TRBJ1-1,-,TRBV30,CAWIPGLNTEAFF,TGTGCCTGGATCCCCGGGCTCAACACTGAAGCTTTCTTT
-,TRBJ1-5,few,TRBV28,CASSFRYSNQPQHF,TGTGCCAGCAGTTTCCGCTATAGCAATCAGCCCCAGCATTTT
-,TRBJ2-2,-,TRBV7-2,CASSPAGDTGELFF,TGTGCCAGCAGCCCAGCAGGCGACACCGGGGAGCTGTTTTTT
-,TRBJ2-7,few,TRBV28,CASSLSSYEQYF,TGTGCCAGCAGTCTCTCCTCCTACGAGCAGTACTTC
TRBD1,TRBJ2-7,once,TRBV14,CASSQAGQIYEQYF,TGTGCCAGCAGCCAAGCGGGACAGATCTACGAGCAGTACTTC